The T cell receptor beta chain described here comes from a study of beta chain features in type 1 diabetes (dated by TCRdb to 2017 to 2018). For the wider study: Mean age, gender distribution, total cell number and subset yield did not differ between patients and healthy donors. A total of roughly 99 million sorted cells were examined across all samples, and the number of cells per subset was strongly correlated with RNA yield. In the study, recently diagnosed type 1 diabetes patients and matched healthy donors were compared on the TCRB repertoires of their sorted circulating CD4+ T cell subsets. Naive and central memory subsets were obtained from all 30 or so donors, but regulatory and stem cell-like memory subsets were isolated from only 8 patients and roughly 8 healthy donors. The investigation overall reported the following: Shorter templates might be favored by PCR, yet because patient and control samples were amplified and corrected together, any such skew would affect both groups equally. Because the HLA sub-analyses included only small numbers of individuals, any influence of HLA type on TCRB rearrangement was left unresolved. Naive, central memory and regulatory TCRB repertoires appeared more similar among patients than among healthy donors. At VDJ recombination sites, type 1 diabetes patients had fewer insertions and more deleted nucleotides, which implies abnormalities in thymic rearrangement. Because cDNA rather than genomic DNA was sequenced, highly expressing activated cells could have been over-represented, although no difference in activation and CD3 levels was found between groups. In all four CD4+ subsets, TCRB CDR3 length was moderately but significantly shorter in type 1 diabetes patients.

Each donor gave one peripheral blood draw, averaging approximately 0.11 L, which was collected into heparinised tubes. Naive, central memory, regulatory and stem cell-like memory CD4+ T cells were sorted on a BD FACSAria II using a panel including CD45RO, CCR7, CD25, CD127, CD95 and CD27. All sorted populations exceeded 95% purity. Right away, PBMCs were isolated by Lymphoprep density gradient centrifugation and were stained directly, with no culture step. So that batch effects would be minimized, each experiment stained and sorted samples in pairs, pairing one healthy donor with one patient. CDR1 ENHRY and CDR2 SYGVKD were looked up in the germline V gene. The CDR3 runs 15 residues from the cysteine to the phenylalanine. The CDR3 DNA has 45 bases and is translated from base 1. V and J lose 2 bases and 2 bases, and a span of 13 bases separates them. All of the isolated RNA was reverse transcribed with the High Capacity cDNA Reverse Transcription Kit, so expressed TCRB transcripts were sequenced. Naive, central memory and regulatory T cell samples underwent deep immunoSEQ sequencing, averaging about 3.57 million total reads per sample. Sorted cells were lysed in RLT buffer and RNA was extracted with DNase-treated RNeasy Micro or Mini kits, depending on cell number. Each cell subset was processed separately to prevent cross-contamination, with patient and healthy donor samples processed together. The immunoSEQ multiplex PCR was used to amplify TCRB sequences from cDNA, generating 87-bp fragments that spanned the CDR3 region. The amplicons were sequenced using the Illumina HiSeq platform. As for the authors' bioinformatics: PCR bias was computationally corrected using synthetic template baselines, reads within Hamming distance 2 were collapsed, and singletons that could not be merged were discarded. Reads were aligned against IMGT so that V, D and J genes, CDR3 length and insertions or deletions at six rearrangement sites could be assigned. Within each subset, clonotype counts were normalized to the number of sorted cells before true diversity and Gini coefficients were calculated with the tcR R package. Repertoire sharing was quantified using the overlap coefficient calculated on TCRB nucleotide sequences. Out-of-frame TCRB sequences from naive cells were analyzed as a proxy for the pre-selection repertoire. Held by TCRdb, this immuneACCESS table contains in-frame sequences only and omits some clones. Under half of the omission traces to an unresolved V gene where checked; the cause of the rest is unknown. D and trimming come from the DNA, and the V and J calls and clone size come from that table. The sample yields over 700,000 clones; roughly 15% were counted once. The ten largest make up 0.02% to 0.03% of the sample.

To note about this clone: Its antigen is not yet known. The sample holds no much larger clone one base away, and base qualities are not on file.

The sequence derives from a young woman in good health. Rearrangement joined TRBV10-3 to TRBJ2-7; TRBD2 is perhaps the D gene, given 6 matching bases. Sequencing input: naive CD4+ T cells from blood. This specimen's cell subset or site label, interpreted: true naive CD4+ T cells. Here is the DNA: TGTGCCATCAGTGAGGGACAACGGGAGCCCTACGAGCAGTACTTC. The resulting protein is CAISEGQREPYEQYF.